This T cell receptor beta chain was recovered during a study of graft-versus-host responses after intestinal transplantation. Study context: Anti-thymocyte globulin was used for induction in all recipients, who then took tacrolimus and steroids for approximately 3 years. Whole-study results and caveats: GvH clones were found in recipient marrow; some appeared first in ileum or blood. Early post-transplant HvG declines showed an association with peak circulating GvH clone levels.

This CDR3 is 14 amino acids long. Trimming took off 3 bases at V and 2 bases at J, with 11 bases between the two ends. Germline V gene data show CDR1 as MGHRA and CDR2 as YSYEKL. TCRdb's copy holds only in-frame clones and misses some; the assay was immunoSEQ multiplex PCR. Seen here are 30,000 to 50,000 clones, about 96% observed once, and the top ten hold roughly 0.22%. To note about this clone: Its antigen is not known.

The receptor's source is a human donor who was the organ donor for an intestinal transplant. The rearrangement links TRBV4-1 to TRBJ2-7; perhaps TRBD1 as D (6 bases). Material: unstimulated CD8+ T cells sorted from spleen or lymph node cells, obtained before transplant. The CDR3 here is CASSQPGHTYEQYF. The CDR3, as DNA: TGCGCCAGCAGCCAGCCGGGACATACCTACGAGCAGTACTTC.